This T cell receptor beta chain was found in a study of shared clonotypes between healthy human individuals. About the research overall: The donors, two women and a few men, were aged 18 to 49.

There are a few counts of this clone. Antigen specificity is unknown. Method: immunoSEQ multiplex PCR; TCRdb's copy keeps in-frame clones and lacks some. The data contain hundreds of thousands of clones, around 73% of them singletons. Whole-study results and caveats: Rarefaction curves obtained for sorted subsets showed sequencing incomplete despite large depth.

Subsets obtained from CD4+ cells comprised CD45RA+ naive and CD45RA-negative memory cells. The receptor was isolated from a woman aged 25 to 39 in good health. Sequenced material: memory CD4+ T cells sorted from blood. Described subset: CD45RA-negative fraction.

The CDR3 protein is CASSQASANSDALPEAFF. The CDR3 bases are TGCGCCAGCAGCCAAGCATCGGCGAACTCAGATGCCCTTCCTGAAGCTTTCTTT. The J gene is TRBJ1-1, the V gene TRBV4-1, with no clear D. This CDR3 comprises 18 residues. The germline CDR1 and CDR2 sequences are MGHRA and YSYEKL. Trimming took off 1 base at V and 6 bases at J, with 24 bases between the two ends.